This T cell receptor beta chain was obtained from a study of beta chain features in type 1 diabetes (dated by TCRdb to 2016 to 2018). Regarding the study in general: No differences in mean age, gender distribution, total cell number or subset yield were found between patients and healthy donors. A total of 100 million to 110 million sorted cells were examined across all samples, and a strong correlation was observed between cell number per subset and RNA yield. In the study, recently diagnosed type 1 diabetes patients and matched healthy donors were compared on the TCRB repertoires of their sorted circulating CD4+ T cell subsets. Regulatory and stem cell-like memory subsets were obtained from only 8 patients and roughly eight healthy donors, while naive and central memory subsets were obtained from all 30 or so donors. Here is what the overall study found, with its caveats: Naive, central memory and regulatory TCRB repertoires appeared more similar among patients than among healthy donors. A moderate but significant shortening of TCRB CDR3 length was observed in type 1 diabetes patients in all four CD4+ subsets. Because cDNA rather than genomic DNA was sequenced, highly expressing activated cells could have been over-represented, although no difference in activation and CD3 levels was found between groups. Only small numbers of individuals were included in the HLA sub-analyses, which left unresolved whether HLA type had any influence on TCRB rearrangement. PCR might favor shorter templates, but patient and control samples were amplified and corrected together, so any skew would affect both groups equally. At VDJ recombination sites, patients with type 1 diabetes made fewer insertions and deleted more nucleotides, a pattern implying thymic rearrangement abnormalities.

Each donor gave one peripheral blood draw, approximately 0.11 L on average, collected into heparinised tubes. A BD FACSAria II and a panel including CD45RO, CCR7, CD25, CD127, CD95 and CD27 were used to sort naive, central memory, regulatory and stem cell-like memory CD4+ T cells. A purity above 95% was achieved for all sorted populations. PBMCs were separated immediately by Lymphoprep density gradient centrifugation and were stained directly, without being cultured. To minimize batch effects, samples were stained and sorted in pairs, one healthy donor with one patient per experiment. A remark on this clone: Its antigen target is currently unknown. No base qualities exist here, and no much larger clone lies one base off it.

The entire isolated RNA was reverse transcribed using the High Capacity cDNA Reverse Transcription Kit, and thus expressed TCRB transcripts were sequenced. Deep immunoSEQ sequencing was performed on naive, central memory and regulatory T cell samples, with an average of roughly 3.3 million total reads per sample. After sorted cells were lysed in RLT buffer, RNA was extracted with DNase-treated RNeasy Micro or Mini kits, with the choice depending on cell number. To prevent cross-contamination, each cell subset was processed individually, whereas patient and healthy donor samples were processed jointly. The immunoSEQ multiplex PCR was used to amplify TCRB sequences from cDNA, yielding 87-bp fragments that span the CDR3 region. Sequencing of the amplicons was performed on the Illumina HiSeq platform. The published analysis was carried out like this. PCR bias was computationally corrected using synthetic template baselines, reads within Hamming distance 2 were collapsed, and singletons that could not be merged were discarded. Reads were aligned to IMGT to assign V, D and J genes, CDR3 length, and insertions or deletions at six rearrangement sites. Within each subset, clonotype counts were normalized to the number of sorted cells before true diversity and Gini coefficients were calculated with the tcR R package. The overlap coefficient, calculated on TCRB nucleotide sequences, was used to measure repertoire sharing. Out-of-frame TCRB sequences from naive cells were analyzed to stand in for the pre-selection repertoire. As stored in TCRdb, this immuneACCESS dataset retains in-frame rearrangements with V and J assigned. A fraction of the clones does not appear; measured against another copy, unresolved V genes explain less than half of the discrepancy, and the remainder lacks a known reason. V and J calls and clone size are those listed in that table; D and trimming were worked out from the DNA. The sample data list about 270,000 clones, and roughly an eighth of these were observed just once. The biggest ten clones account for over 0.015% of the sample.

The sequencing sample was made of naive CD4+ T cells from blood. This specimen's cell subset or site label, interpreted: true naive CD4+ T cells. The receptor comes from a man younger than 45 with type 1 diabetes.

The base sequence is TGTGCCAGCAGCCCCTGGACAGGGTTGAACGAGCAGTACTTC. Translation gives CASSPWTGLNEQYF. Recombination linked TRBV7-9 to TRBJ2-7; TRBD1 agrees with 8 junctional bases. From V the trimming removes 5 bases and from J it removes 5 bases, while the gene matches leave 8 bases of the junction unaccounted for. The germline V gene (reference sequence) gives CDR1 as SEHNR and CDR2 as FQNEAQ. Measured from the cysteine to the phenylalanine, the CDR3 is 14 residues long. Only CDR3 DNA is held: 42 bases, read in frame from base 1. With the portions outside the CDR3 filled from the reference TRBV7-9 and TRBJ2-7 genes, the complete variable region becomes DTGVSQNPRHKITKRGQNVTFRCDPISEHNRLYWYRQTLGQGPEFLTYFQNEAQLEKSRLLSDRFSAERPKGSFSTLEIQRTEQGDSAMYLCASSPWTGLNEQYFGPGTRLTVT.